What follows describes a single TCR beta chain. This sample stems from a study of technical replicates of blood from a few donors. This CDR3 is 16 amino acids long. Losses at the gene ends were 4 bases for V and 13 bases for J; bases not matched to a gene: 12. Germline values: CDR1 MNHEY, CDR2 SMNVEV (reference sequence). The method was immunoSEQ multiplex PCR; TCRdb's version includes in-frame clones alone and lacks a portion of them. The sample yields fewer than 85,000 clones, roughly 90% seen once. The material sequenced was PBMCs. This TCR was sampled from a human donor in good health. Some clones in this sample may be carry-over from other donors' samples. The chain recombines TRBV27 with TRBJ1-6; 11 bases map to TRBD1. CDR3 sequence (DNA): TGTGCCAGCAGTTCCCGGACAGGGGGCGGGGATTTGCCCCTCCACTTT. The encoded protein is CASSSRTGGGDLPLHF.